This entry features one TCR beta chain sequence. This clone was detected ten times or more. No antigen is known for it. Base qualities are not provided; no much larger clone lies one nucleotide away. The treatment or condition label, as the study defines it: high-dose cyclophosphamide on days +3 and +4 as single-agent GVHD prophylaxis. Patients in the PTCy group got busulfan and fludarabine conditioning, a marrow graft from a related or unrelated donor, and cyclophosphamide on days +3 and +4. The PTCy-treated patients were enrolled in a prospective multi-institutional clinical trial. Peripheral blood and bone marrow mononuclear cells were isolated by Ficoll-Hypaque density centrifugation and cryopreserved. This entry belongs to a study of T cells after posttransplantation cyclophosphamide (dated by TCRdb to the mid-2010s). Regarding the complete study: Using TRB sequencing, the study followed how the T cell repertoire reconstituted after myeloablative bone marrow transplantation in which posttransplantation cyclophosphamide served as GVHD prophylaxis. TRB sequencing was performed on blood from all 30 or so PTCy patients with 1-year posttransplant specimens. Because TRA and TRB clonality were tightly correlated in several samples, subsequent TCR analyses were focused on TRB only. Antigen receptor sequencing was done on samples from about 34 PTCy-treated patients and from over 15 related bone marrow donors of those patients. Public TRB sequences were compared against a database of over 3,000 sequences linked to responses to pathogens, tumor antigens, self-antigens and alloantigens. Up to about 3 additional blood samples from 2 to 5.2 years after transplant were also TRB-sequenced in 3 patients, as was pretransplant blood from several patients. Results the study describes overall, beyond this receptor: At 1-2 months, donor-recipient similarity was low but rose over the first year, and the later blood repertoires were often dominated by donor CD8+ memory clones. The TRB repertoires of T cells infiltrating skin or the GI tract showed only limited overlap with the TRB repertoires found in blood. Across fewer than 50 patients, TRB clonality was highly associated with recipient CMV seropositivity and CMV reactivation, and diversity in PTCy patients was similar to diversity in CNI/methotrexate controls.

Measured from the cysteine to the phenylalanine, the CDR3 is 16 residues long. Left in the record is the CDR3 DNA by itself, 48 bases read in frame from the first base. As encoded in the germline V gene, CDR1 is SGHTA while CDR2 is FQGNSA. V is shortened by 1 base, J by 4 bases, and the region joining them spans 14 bases. Genomic DNA was the input for TRB sequencing, which was run either with the immunoSEQ assay at survey resolution or with the hsTCRB kit. The paper's processing steps were these. The immunoSEQ software handled the initial read processing, while the LymphoSeq R package was used for the repertoire analyses. Clonality was computed as 1 minus normalized Shannon entropy, and a Gini coefficient was also calculated for each TRB dataset. Phenotypes of unsorted samples were inferred by mapping TRB sequences from sorted subsets of the recipient or donor onto unsorted samples of the same recipient. TCRdb mirrors the immuneACCESS table, restricted to in-frame sequences. Some clones are absent from its copies; in checked studies, under half trace to an unresolved V gene, and the reason for the others is unknown. That table furnishes V, J and clone size, whereas the DNA furnished D and trimming. This sample has approximately 10,000 clones in the table, none counted a single time. The ten largest account for about 3.6% of the sample.

Recombination linked TRBV7-2 to TRBJ2-1, and perhaps TRBD2 as D gene, on 6 matching bases. The sample consisted of PBMCs, taken 350 to 390 days after allogeneic stem cell transplant with posttransplant cyclophosphamide. This receptor was identified in a male patient aged 50 to 59 who received an allogeneic stem cell transplant from a related donor and was CMV-positive. Where a transplant has occurred, the graft donor may have supplied some of the T cells. The DNA sequence is TGTGCCAGCAGCTTAGTAGCGGACACGGGTTACAATGAGCAGTTCTTC. It encodes CASSLVADTGYNEQFF.